This T cell receptor (beta chain) was recovered during a study of patients and donors after allogeneic stem cell transplantation. TCRdb re-called the RT-PCR reads with MiXCR, one entry per CDR3 protein. The sample has about 150,000 distinct CDR3 sequences; roughly 24% are singletons. V gave up 1 base and J gave up 5 bases; unmatched junction bases: 0. The CDR3 covers 13 residues. A few counts support this clonotype. Sequenced input: blood, either unsorted or a sorted T cell fraction (not recorded which). The chain is built from TRBV12-3 or TRBV12-4 and TRBJ2-7; the match to TRBD1 covers 9 bases. The source is a human donor who was either an allogeneic HSCT recipient or a stem cell or donor lymphocyte infusion donor (not recorded which). It is not recorded whose cells these are; they may come from a transplant donor. The CDR3 loop is CASSLGTGDEQYF. The CDR3 nucleotides read TGTGCCAGCAGTTTAGGGACAGGGGACGAGCAGTACTTC.